This T cell receptor (beta chain) emerged from a study of T cells in tuberculosis. In the study overall: Sequenced TCRs come from CD1B-GMM tetramer-binding T cells.

After thawing and overnight rest, PBMC were stained with GMM-loaded CD1B tetramer, viability dye and anti-CD3 for sorting. CD1B tetramers were loaded with Rhodococcus equi-derived C32 glucose monomycolate. CD14-expressing monocytes were removed from PBMC before cryopreservation and sorting. Only in-frame clones appear in the TCRdb table, and some are missing; sequencing was by immunoSEQ multiplex PCR. The sample includes tens of thousands of clones, roughly 93% of them seen just once. Germline lookup yields CDR1 SGHNT and CDR2 YYREEE (reference sequence). Deletions cut 2 bases from V and 2 bases from J, with 10 bases between. The CDR3 is made up of 14 amino acids. Whole-study results and caveats: The stringent gate may have excluded weak CD1B-GMM tetramer binders.

The TCR sequence derives from an adult woman with latent tuberculosis. This chain connects TRBV5-4 to TRBJ2-5; D gene unclear. Sequencing was carried out using CD1b-GMM tetramer-negative cells sorted from PBMCs. The CDR3 region has the DNA TGTGCCAGCAGCTTCAGAGGCGGACAAGAGACCCAGTACTTC. Translation gives CASSFRGGQETQYF.